This TCR beta chain was identified during a study of blood T cells in healthy people across ages. The study, taken as a whole, reports: Age advanced and TCR beta diversity per million T cells fell, roughly linearly.

CDR3 length: 15 residues. Germline CDR1 reads SEHNR; CDR2 reads FQNEAQ (reference sequence). Trimming shortened V by 5 bases and J by 5 bases, and 18 bases separated the two germline ends. Through a sample-barcoded 5' primer and a J-beta primer mix, a second PCR was run for roughly 6 to 11 cycles. Each cDNA molecule was tagged by a template-switch adaptor that had 12 random nucleotides. A minimum of 2.5 million CDR3-containing paired-end reads was obtained for each sample. A single record per CDR3 protein comes from TCRdb applying MiXCR to the 5' RACE reads. The data contain roughly 1.5 million distinct CDR3 sequences, approximately 43% of them seen just once; the ten biggest clones take up about 4.1%. This clonotype turned up a few times. Its specificity is unknown.

The J gene is TRBJ2-5, the V gene TRBV7-9, with a tentative D call TRBD2 (6 bases). This TCR was recovered from a woman aged 18-29 years in good health. Sequencing input: blood. The CDR3 is CASSPRSNAGETQYF. CDR3 nucleotides: TGTGCCAGCAGCCCACGGTCTAATGCGGGGGAGACCCAGTACTTC.